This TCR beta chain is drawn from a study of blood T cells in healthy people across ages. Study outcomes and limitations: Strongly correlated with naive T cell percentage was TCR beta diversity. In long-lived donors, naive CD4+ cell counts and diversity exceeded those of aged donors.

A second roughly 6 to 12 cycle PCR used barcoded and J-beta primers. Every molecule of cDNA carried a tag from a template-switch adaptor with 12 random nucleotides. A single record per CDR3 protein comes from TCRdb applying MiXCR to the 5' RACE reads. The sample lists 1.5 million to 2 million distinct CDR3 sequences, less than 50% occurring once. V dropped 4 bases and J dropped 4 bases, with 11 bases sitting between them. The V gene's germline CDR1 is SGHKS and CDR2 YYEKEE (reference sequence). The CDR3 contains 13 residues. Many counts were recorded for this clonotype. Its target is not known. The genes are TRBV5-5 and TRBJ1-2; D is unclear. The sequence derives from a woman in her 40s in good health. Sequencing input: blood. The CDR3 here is CASSDFTFYGYTF. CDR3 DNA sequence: TGTGCCAGCAGCGACTTCACGTTCTATGGCTACACCTTC. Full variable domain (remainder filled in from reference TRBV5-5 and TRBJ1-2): DAGVTQSPTHLIKTRGQQVTLRCSPISGHKSVSWYQQVLGQGPQFIFQYYEKEERGRGNFPDRFSARQFPNYSSELNVNALLLGDSALYLCASSDFTFYGYTFGSGTRLTVV.